The clone carrying this T cell receptor (beta chain) was seen a few times. The antigen remains unidentified. The read ends 3 residues early relative to the CDR3; the germline J gene fills the gap. These data originate in a study of T cell clonality in common variable immunodeficiency. Study-level findings and limits: Repertoire-complication correlations in CVID were limited by patient heterogeneity. Common variable immunodeficiency TCR beta sequences reportedly had fewer deletions and N-nucleotide insertions. CVID subjects shared fewer TCRbeta clones than healthy controls did.

There are 13 residues in the CDR3. V was trimmed by 11 bases and J by 1 base, leaving 14 bases between them. Per the germline V gene, CDR1 is SEHNR and CDR2 is FQNEAQ (reference sequence). No CVID subject was ill or on immunomodulatory drugs when sampled. Clones were read by immunoSEQ multiplex PCR, and TCRdb kept only the in-frame ones, dropping some. The specimen has about 33,000 clones, none found just once. The sample consisted of peripheral blood mononuclear cells. This sequence originates from a human donor with common variable immunodeficiency. V usage is TRBV7-9 and J usage is TRBJ1-1; tentative D call: TRBD1 (6 bases). Partial CDR3 DNA: TGTGCCGGCCAGGGGAGGCGGAACACTGAA. It codes for CAGQGRRNTE. The CDR3, in full, reads CAGQGRRNTEAFF. Full variable domain (remainder filled in from reference TRBV7-9 and TRBJ1-1): DTGVSQNPRHKITKRGQNVTFRCDPISEHNRLYWYRQTLGQGPEFLTYFQNEAQLEKSRLLSDRFSAERPKGSFSTLEIQRTEQGDSAMYLCAGQGRRNTEAFFGQGTRLTVV.